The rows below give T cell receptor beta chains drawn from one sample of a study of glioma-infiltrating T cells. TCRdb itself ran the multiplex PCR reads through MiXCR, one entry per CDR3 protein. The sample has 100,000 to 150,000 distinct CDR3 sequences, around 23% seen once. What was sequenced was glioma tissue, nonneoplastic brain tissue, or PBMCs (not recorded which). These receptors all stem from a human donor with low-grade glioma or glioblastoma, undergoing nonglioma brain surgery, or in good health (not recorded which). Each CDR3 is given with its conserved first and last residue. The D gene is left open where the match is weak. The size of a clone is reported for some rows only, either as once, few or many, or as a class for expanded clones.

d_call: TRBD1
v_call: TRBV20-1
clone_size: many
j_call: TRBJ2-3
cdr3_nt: TGCAGTGCTAGAAGCCTTGGCGGGACAGGGTCAGATACGCAGTATTTT
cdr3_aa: CSARSLGGTGSDTQYF

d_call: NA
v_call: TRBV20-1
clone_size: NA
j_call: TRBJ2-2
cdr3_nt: TGCAGTGCTACGAAACTCCGGACAGCGAACACCGGGGAGCTGTTTTTT
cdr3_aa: CSATKLRTANTGELFF

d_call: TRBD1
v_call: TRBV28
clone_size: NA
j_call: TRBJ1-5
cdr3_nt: TGTGCCAGTACCCGACCGGACAGGGGCACTGGGAATCAGCCCCAGCATTTT
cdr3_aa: CASTRPDRGTGNQPQHF

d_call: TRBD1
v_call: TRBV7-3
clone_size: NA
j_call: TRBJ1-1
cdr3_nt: TGTGCCAGCAGCTGGACAGGGGGCGATAGGGAAGCTTTCTTT
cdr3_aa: CASSWTGGDREAFF

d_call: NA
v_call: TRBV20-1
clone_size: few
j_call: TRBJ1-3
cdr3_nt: TGCAGTGCTAGGCCCACAGGGACTGGAAACACCATATATTTT
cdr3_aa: CSARPTGTGNTIYF

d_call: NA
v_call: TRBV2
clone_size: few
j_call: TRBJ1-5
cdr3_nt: TGTGCCAGCACCAAAGGGGCAGGAGTTAGCAATCAGCCCCAGCATTTT
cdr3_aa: CASTKGAGVSNQPQHF

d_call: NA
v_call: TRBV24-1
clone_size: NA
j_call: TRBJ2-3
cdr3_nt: TGTGCCACCGGTGACTCTCTAGCGACTAGCACAGATACGCAGTATTTT
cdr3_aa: CATGDSLATSTDTQYF

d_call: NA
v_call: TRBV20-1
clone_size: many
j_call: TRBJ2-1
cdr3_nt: TGCAGTGCTAGAGATCTGGAACACAACTCCTACAATGAGCAGTTCTTC
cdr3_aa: CSARDLEHNSYNEQFF

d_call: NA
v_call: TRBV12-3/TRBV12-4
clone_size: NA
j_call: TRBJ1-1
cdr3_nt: TGTGCCAGCAGTAGACACTGGCAAAACACTGAAGCTTTCTTT
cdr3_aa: CASSRHWQNTEAFF

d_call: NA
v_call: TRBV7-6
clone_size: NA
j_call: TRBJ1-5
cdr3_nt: TGTGCCAGCAGCCCGGGTTGGAATCAGCCCCAGCATTTT
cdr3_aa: CASSPGWNQPQHF

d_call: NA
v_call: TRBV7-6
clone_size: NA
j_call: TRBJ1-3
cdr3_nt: TGTGCCAGCAGCTTAGGGAAACAGGGCTGGTCTGGAAACACCATATATTTT
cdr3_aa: CASSLGKQGWSGNTIYF

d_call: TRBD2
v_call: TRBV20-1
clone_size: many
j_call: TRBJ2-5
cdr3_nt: TGCAGTGCTCATAGCGGGGGGAACCAAGAGACCCAGTACTTC
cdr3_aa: CSAHSGGNQETQYF

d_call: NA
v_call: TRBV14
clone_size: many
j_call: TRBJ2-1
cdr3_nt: TGTGCCAGCAGACAAAGCAGCCCCTACAATGAGCAGTTCTTC
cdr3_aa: CASRQSSPYNEQFF

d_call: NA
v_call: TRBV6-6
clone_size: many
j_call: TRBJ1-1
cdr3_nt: TGTGCCAGCAGTTATCGAGGGGGGCATGGAACTGAAGCTTTCTTT
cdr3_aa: CASSYRGGHGTEAFF

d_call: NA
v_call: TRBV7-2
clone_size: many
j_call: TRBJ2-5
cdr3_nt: TGTGCCAGCAGCTTCGGATTTCAAGAGACCCAGTACTTC
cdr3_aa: CASSFGFQETQYF

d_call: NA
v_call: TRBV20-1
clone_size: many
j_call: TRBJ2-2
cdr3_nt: TGCAGTGCTAGATCGGACACCGGGGAGCTGTTTTTT
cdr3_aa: CSARSDTGELFF

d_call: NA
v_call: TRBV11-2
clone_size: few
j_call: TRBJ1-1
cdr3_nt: TGTGCCAGCAGCTCCCCGGGGGCTATGAACACTGAAGCTTTCTTT
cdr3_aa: CASSSPGAMNTEAFF

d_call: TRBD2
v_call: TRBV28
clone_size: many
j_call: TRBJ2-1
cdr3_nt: TGTGCCGGAGGACTAGCGGGGTTCAATGAGCAGTTCTTC
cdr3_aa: CAGGLAGFNEQFF

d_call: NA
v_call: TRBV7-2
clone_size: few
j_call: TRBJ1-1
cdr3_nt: TGTGCCAGCAGCAAGGACGGGAACACTGAAGCTTTCTTT
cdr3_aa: CASSKDGNTEAFF

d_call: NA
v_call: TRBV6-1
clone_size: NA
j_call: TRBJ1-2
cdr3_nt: TGTGCCAGCGCCCTAAGCGGGGGATCAAGGAGAGGCTATGGCTACACCTTC
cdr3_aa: CASALSGGSRRGYGYTF

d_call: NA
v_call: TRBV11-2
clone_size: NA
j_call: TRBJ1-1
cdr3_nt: TGTGCCAGCAGCTTAGCCGAGGGATCCAGGGTGACTGAAGCTTTCTTT
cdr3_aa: CASSLAEGSRVTEAFF

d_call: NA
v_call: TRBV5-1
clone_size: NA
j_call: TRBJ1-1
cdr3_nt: TGCGCCAGCAGCTTGACGGCAGGGAGCACTGAAGCTTTCTTT
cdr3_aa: CASSLTAGSTEAFF

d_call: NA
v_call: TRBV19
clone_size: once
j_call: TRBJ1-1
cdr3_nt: TGTGCCATGGACTGTACTGAAGCTTTCTTT
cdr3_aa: CAMDCTEAFF

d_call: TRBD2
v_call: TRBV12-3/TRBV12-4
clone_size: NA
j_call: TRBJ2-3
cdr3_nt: TGTGCCAGCAGACTCGGGAGCGGGGGGCGAGTAGATACGCAGTATTTT
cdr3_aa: CASRLGSGGRVDTQYF

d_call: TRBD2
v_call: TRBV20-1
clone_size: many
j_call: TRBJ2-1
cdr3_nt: TGCAGTGCTAGAGTTCTAGCGGGGGGTAGGGCCGATGAGCAGTTCTTC
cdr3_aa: CSARVLAGGRADEQFF

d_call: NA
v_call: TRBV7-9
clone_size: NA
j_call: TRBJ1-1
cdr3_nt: TGTGCCAGCAGCCGTGGGGCTCGTGGTGACACTGAAGCTTTCTTT
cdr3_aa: CASSRGARGDTEAFF

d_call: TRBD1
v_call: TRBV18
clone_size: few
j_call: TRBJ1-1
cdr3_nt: TGTGCCAGCTCTACGACAGGGGCGGAACAAGCTTTCTTT
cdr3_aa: CASSTTGAEQAFF

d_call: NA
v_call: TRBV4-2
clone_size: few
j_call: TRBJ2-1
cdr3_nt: TGTGCCAGCAGCCATCCGAGTACTGAGCAGTTCTTC
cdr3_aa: CASSHPSTEQFF

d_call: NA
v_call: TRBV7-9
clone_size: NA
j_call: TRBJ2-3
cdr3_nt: TGTGCCAGCAGTGCCAGACTTAAAACTAGCACAGATACGCAGTATTTT
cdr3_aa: CASSARLKTSTDTQYF

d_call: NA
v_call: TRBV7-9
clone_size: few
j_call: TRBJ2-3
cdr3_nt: TGTGCCAGCAGCCCTTCGGCCGGTTCTAGCACAGATACGCAGTATTTT
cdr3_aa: CASSPSAGSSTDTQYF

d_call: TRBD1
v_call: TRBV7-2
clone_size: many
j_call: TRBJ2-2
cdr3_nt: TGTGCCAGCAGCTTGACAGGGGGGAACACCGGGGAGCTGTTTTTT
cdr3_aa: CASSLTGGNTGELFF

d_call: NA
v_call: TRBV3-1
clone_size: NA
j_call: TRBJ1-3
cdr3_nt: TGTGCCAGCAGCCAAGATTACCGCTTCTCTGGAGACACCATATATTTT
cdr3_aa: CASSQDYRFSGDTIYF

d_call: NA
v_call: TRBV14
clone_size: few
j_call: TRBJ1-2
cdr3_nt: TGTGCCAGCAGCCAAGAGGGAAGGGGGGATGGCTACACCTTC
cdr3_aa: CASSQEGRGDGYTF

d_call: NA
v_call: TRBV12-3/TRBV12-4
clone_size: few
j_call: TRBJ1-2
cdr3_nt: TGTGCCAGCAGTTTAGCTCAACTCTCGCCTGGCTACACCTTC
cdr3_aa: CASSLAQLSPGYTF

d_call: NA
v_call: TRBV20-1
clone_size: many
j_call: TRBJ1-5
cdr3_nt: TGCAGTGCTGTACAGGGTGGGCGCAATCAGCCCCAGCATTTT
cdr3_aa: CSAVQGGRNQPQHF

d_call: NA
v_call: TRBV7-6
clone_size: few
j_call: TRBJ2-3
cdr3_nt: TGTGCCAGCAGCCCCTATCCGGGGGGCCCCACAGATACGCAGTATTTT
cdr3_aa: CASSPYPGGPTDTQYF

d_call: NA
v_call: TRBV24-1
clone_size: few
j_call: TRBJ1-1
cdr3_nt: TGTGCCTCACAGTCCCGAAACACTGAAGCTTTCTTT
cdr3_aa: CASQSRNTEAFF

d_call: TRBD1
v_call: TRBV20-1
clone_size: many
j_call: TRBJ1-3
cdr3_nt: TGCAGTGCTAGATCCAATCTGGGACAGGAGCTCTCTGGAAACACCATATATTTT
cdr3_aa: CSARSNLGQELSGNTIYF

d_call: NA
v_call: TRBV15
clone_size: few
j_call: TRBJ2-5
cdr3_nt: TGTGCCACCAGCAGAGATCGTACAGGCCAAGAGACCCAGTACTTC
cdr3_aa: CATSRDRTGQETQYF

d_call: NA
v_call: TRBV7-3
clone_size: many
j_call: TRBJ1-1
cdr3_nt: TGTGCCAGCAGCTCCTTTATGAACACTGAAGCTTTCTTT
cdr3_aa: CASSSFMNTEAFF

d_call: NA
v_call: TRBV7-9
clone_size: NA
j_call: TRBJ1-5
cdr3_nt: TGTGCCAGCAGCTTAGGAATCCAGAATCAGCCCCAGCATTTT
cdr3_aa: CASSLGIQNQPQHF

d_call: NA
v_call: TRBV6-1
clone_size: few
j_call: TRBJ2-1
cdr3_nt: TGTGCCAGCAGTGAAGGGGGGGTAGCTTCAAAGGAGCAGTTCTTC
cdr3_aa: CASSEGGVASKEQFF